A single TCR beta chain is shown here with its context. This sample is drawn from a study of blood T cell repertoires in COVID-19. The overall study: From the United States, Italy and Spain came samples of acute and convalescent COVID-19. PBMCs, B-cell-depleted T cells, or T cells were the source of the cDNA or gDNA that made up the material.

Trimming shortened V by 4 bases and J by 1 base, and 7 bases separated the two germline ends. The CDR3 consists of 13 residues. Looked up from germline, CDR1 is KGHSH and CDR2 is LQKENI. As originally analysed: Estimated nucleated cell counts came from reference gene primer amplification. Sequenced by immunoSEQ multiplex PCR; TCRdb stores in-frame clones only, minus some. The DNA was the basis for D and trimming; V, J and clone size are from that table. Of fewer than 45,000 clones in the sample, roughly nine tenths were seen once. The rearrangement uses TRBV18 and TRBJ1-1, with D hard to call. Sequenced: peripheral blood. The sequence was obtained from a man aged 60-69 years with active or convalescent COVID-19. CDR3 amino acids: CASSLTENTEAFF. CDR3 nucleotide sequence: TGTGCCAGCTCACTTACAGAGAACACTGAAGCTTTCTTT.